This TCR beta chain is drawn from a study of neoadjuvant anti-PD-1 for oral cavity cancer (dated by TCRdb to the early 2020s). Background for the entire study: Before undergoing curative-intent surgical resection, most patients got three to four biweekly nivolumab doses at 3 mg/kg. Responders were defined as patients with complete response, partial response or stable disease by RECIST 1.1; non-responders were defined as patients with progression. Patients who did not progress were given a fourth nivolumab dose at about day 43 and had definitive surgical resection on days 50-56. There were some 13 patients in the parent correlative cohort, and the response rate was less than 40%.

Results the study describes overall, beyond this receptor: The TCR analyses had only a few patients in each response group, and the authors called for validation in larger cohorts. After neoadjuvant nivolumab, non-responders showed significantly higher T cell clonality (Gini index) in PBMCs than responders did. Higher pretreatment blood Treg/Th17 ratios correlated with both higher pretreatment blood TCRbeta clonality and lower post-treatment tumor TCRbeta clonality.

The germline V gene encodes CDR1 MDHEN and CDR2 SYDVKM. The CDR3 numbers 14 residues from cysteine through phenylalanine. Only CDR3 DNA remains: 42 bases, in frame from the first base. The V and J ends are trimmed by 6 bases and 6 bases, leaving 17 bases between them. Per the publication, the time point label means: after neoadjuvant nivolumab, at surgical resection. Patients were newly diagnosed with stage II-IVA oral cavity squamous cell carcinoma and had received no prior systemic or radiation treatment. The cohort was made up of patients with locally advanced, HPV-negative oral cavity squamous cell carcinoma. No culture maintenance or expansion was done, as the peripheral blood mononuclear cells went straight to analysis. The samples were obtained from a longitudinal correlative study of a single-arm phase II trial testing neoadjuvant nivolumab in oral cavity squamous cell carcinoma. Subject-matched pre- and post-treatment PBMCs and tumors from three responders and three non-responders underwent genomic DNA-based TCRbeta sequencing. Peripheral blood mononuclear cells were collected before nivolumab treatment and were collected again after treatment, at the time of surgery. The Maxwell RSC DNA from Cells kit was used to extract genomic DNA from PBMCs.

For deep sequencing of PBMC libraries, mostly 480 ng of input genomic DNA was used, and six replicates were run per sample. The immunoSEQ hsTCRbeta kit was used to prepare TCRbeta libraries, following the manufacturer's instructions. Sequencing of the completed libraries took place using an Illumina NovaSeq 6000 S4 flow cell after they had been pooled to 3 nM. As for how the authors treated the data: Raw data preprocessing and quality control were performed with the immunoSEQ Analyzer. The analysis was limited to productive rearrangements, and each clonotype was defined by a unique CDR3 amino acid sequence. Repertoire clonality was estimated as the Gini-Simpson index, which was computed with the R package tcR. Student's t test was used to compare Gini indices, while Pearson correlation assessed associations with tumor size change. TCRdb stores this immuneACCESS table with in-frame sequences only. Part of the clones is absent; in the studies checked, under half of the shortfall reflects unresolved V genes, and no reason is known for the rest. That table is the source of V, J and clone size, and D and trimming were worked out from the DNA. This sample lists about 7,200 clones; 70% were detected once. The ten largest clonotypes hold about 2.8% of the sample.

As concerns this clone: It lacks a known antigen. Base qualities are not provided; no much larger clone lies one nucleotide away.

The TCR comes from a person between 40 and 79 years old with oral cavity squamous cell carcinoma. The chain couples TRBV28 to TRBJ1-2, and possibly TRBD1, on 5 matching bases. Sample: PBMCs, taken after nivolumab (anti-PD-1) treatment. CDR3 protein: CASSPARDADGYTF. The DNA sequence is given as TGTGCCAGCAGCCCGGCCCGGGACGCAGATGGCTACACCTTC.